These T cell receptor beta chains were read from a single sample in a study of shared clonotypes between healthy human individuals. Some clones are missing from TCRdb's copy, which holds only in-frame ones; the method was immunoSEQ multiplex PCR. The sample comprises nearly 750,000 clones, roughly 72% of which are singletons, and over 1.5% rests with the top ten. Input material: memory CD4+ T cells sorted from blood. The receptors stem from a woman aged 30 to 39 in good health. CDR3s include the opening cysteine and the closing phenylalanine or tryptophan. The D gene is left open where the match is weak. Size is stated for part of the rows, as once, few or many counts, or as a class when the clone is expanded.

.	few	TRBV4-1	TRBJ1-5	CATSDQPKTPQHF	TGCGCCACCTCGGACCAACCGAAAACACCCCAGCATTTT
TRBD1	.	TRBV5-1	TRBJ2-1	CASRRDGQGSGEQFF	TGCGCCAGCAGAAGAGACGGACAGGGAAGTGGTGAGCAGTTCTTC
.	.	TRBV29-1	TRBJ2-3	CSVGVWTDTQYF	TGCAGCGTGGGGGTTTGGACAGATACGCAGTATTTT
.	.	TRBV5-1	TRBJ2-3	CASSARGNQDTQYF	TGCGCCAGCAGCGCTAGAGGGAATCAGGATACGCAGTATTTT
TRBD2	many	TRBV11-2	TRBJ2-2	CASSFTSVAGELFF	TGTGCCAGCAGCTTCACTAGCGTGGCCGGGGAGCTGTTTTTT
.	.	TRBV7-3	TRBJ2-5	CASSGNSLVQGAQYF	TGTGCCAGCAGCGGCAACTCACTAGTCCAAGGGGCCCAGTACTTC
.	once	TRBV27	TRBJ2-5	CASRGGAGGGETQYF	TGTGCCAGCAGGGGGGGGGCAGGGGGCGGCGAGACCCAGTACTTC
.	.	TRBV19	TRBJ1-5	CASKVGGAFNQPQHF	TGTGCCAGTAAAGTGGGAGGGGCCTTCAATCAGCCCCAGCATTTT
TRBD2	few	TRBV7-9	TRBJ2-1	CASSLAGTSGHREQFF	TGTGCCAGCAGCTTAGCCGGGACTAGCGGCCACAGGGAGCAGTTCTTC
TRBD2	.	TRBV5-1	TRBJ2-1	CASSSLAGDGNEQFF	TGCGCCAGCAGCTCACTAGCGGGAGATGGCAATGAGCAGTTCTTC
TRBD1	.	TRBV28	TRBJ1-2	CASRKTGGWIKNGYTF	TGTGCCAGCAGAAAAACAGGGGGCTGGATTAAGAATGGCTACACCTTC
TRBD1	.	TRBV28	TRBJ1-4	CATTGVNEKLFF	TGTGCCACAACAGGGGTTAATGAAAAACTGTTTTTT
TRBD1	.	TRBV25-1	TRBJ2-2	CASNRDRDTGELFF	TGTGCCAGCAACCGGGACAGGGACACCGGGGAGCTGTTTTTT
.	.	TRBV6-6	TRBJ1-5	CASSYSTEGQPQHF	TGTGCCAGCAGTTACTCAACAGAGGGTCAGCCCCAGCATTTT
TRBD1	.	TRBV5-1	TRBJ2-7	CASSKDREPLYEQYF	TGCGCCAGCAGCAAGGACAGGGAGCCCCTCTACGAGCAGTACTTC
.	.	TRBV11-3	TRBJ2-2	CASSHSSPGELFF	TGTGCCAGCAGCCACAGTTCACCCGGGGAGCTGTTTTTT
.	.	TRBV10-3	TRBJ2-3	CATQLVGSHTQYF	TGTGCCACCCAACTCGTGGGGTCACATACGCAGTATTTT
.	.	TRBV5-4	TRBJ2-7	CASSSGRTYEQYF	TGTGCCAGCAGCTCCGGTAGGACCTACGAGCAGTACTTC
.	.	TRBV5-1	TRBJ2-3	CASRQGTDTQYF	TGCGCCAGCAGACAGGGCACAGATACGCAGTATTTT
.	.	TRBV7-9	TRBJ2-7	CASSLALFQRDNEQYF	TGTGCCAGCAGCTTAGCACTTTTCCAGCGGGACAACGAGCAGTACTTC
TRBD1	.	TRBV28	TRBJ1-2	CASSLTPRDSPYGYTF	TGTGCCAGCAGTCTAACCCCACGGGACAGTCCCTATGGCTACACCTTC
.	few	TRBV28	TRBJ2-5	CASAFPPKRTPQETQYF	TGTGCCAGCGCCTTTCCCCCGAAAAGGACTCCCCAAGAGACCCAGTACTTC
TRBD2	.	TRBV14	TRBJ2-3	CASSQGRGTDTQYF	TGTGCCAGCAGCCAGGGGAGGGGCACAGATACGCAGTATTTT
TRBD1	many	TRBV28	TRBJ1-5	CASTEQGTSNQPQHF	TGTGCCAGCACCGAACAGGGGACCAGCAATCAGCCCCAGCATTTT
.	.	TRBV5-1	TRBJ1-1	CASSLEGDHTEAFF	TGCGCCAGCAGCTTGGAAGGGGATCACACTGAAGCTTTCTTT
TRBD1	.	TRBV28	TRBJ2-7	CASSTPTGGRNEQYF	TGTGCCAGCAGTACGCCGACAGGGGGACGGAACGAGCAGTACTTC
.	.	TRBV29-1	TRBJ2-3	CSVVRGTDTQYF	TGCAGCGTTGTAAGGGGAACAGATACGCAGTATTTT
.	few	TRBV29-1	TRBJ2-7	CSATTRTGTGSSYEQYF	TGCAGCGCAACAACCCGCACCGGGACTGGAAGCTCCTACGAGCAGTACTTC
.	.	TRBV19	TRBJ2-7	CASSADRGRDYEQYF	TGTGCCAGTAGCGCCGATAGGGGGAGGGACTACGAGCAGTACTTC
TRBD1	few	TRBV28	TRBJ1-1	CASRWTGLWTEAFF	TGTGCCAGCAGATGGACAGGGCTTTGGACTGAAGCTTTCTTT
.	.	TRBV5-1	TRBJ2-1	CASSLQSSYNEQFF	TGCGCCAGCAGCTTACAGAGCTCCTACAATGAGCAGTTCTTC
.	.	TRBV6-1	TRBJ1-2	CASSEQGSSGSYYGYTF	TGTGCCAGCAGTGAACAGGGAAGTTCCGGGTCTTACTATGGCTACACCTTC
.	few	TRBV21-1	TRBJ2-1	CASSTRTGTATPLGQFF	TGTGCCAGCTCCACCAGAACCGGGACAGCAACCCCATTGGGGCAGTTCTTC
.	few	TRBV5-4	TRBJ2-7	CASSLERPPYEQYF	TGTGCCAGCAGCTTGGAGCGGCCCCCATACGAGCAGTACTTC
TRBD2	.	TRBV6-4	TRBJ2-5	CASSEAAGVGETQYF	TGTGCCAGCAGTGAAGCAGCGGGAGTAGGAGAGACCCAGTACTTC
.	.	TRBV25-1	TRBJ2-7	CASSDGGGSASYEQYF	TGTGCCAGCAGTGATGGCGGAGGGAGCGCCTCCTACGAGCAGTACTTC
TRBD2	.	TRBV4-1	TRBJ2-3	CASSQASSGRGGTDTQYF	TGCGCCAGCAGCCAAGCCTCGAGCGGGAGAGGGGGCACAGATACGCAGTATTTT
.	.	TRBV28	TRBJ2-7	CASSDWGNEQYF	TGTGCCAGCAGTGATTGGGGGAACGAGCAGTACTTC
TRBD1	many	TRBV28	TRBJ2-3	CASMGAGTGDVDTQYF	TGTGCCAGCATGGGGGCCGGGACAGGGGATGTGGATACGCAGTATTTT
TRBD2	once	TRBV29-1	TRBJ2-7	CSVGSGGDEQYF	TGCAGCGTTGGGAGCGGGGGGGACGAGCAGTACTTC